Below are 15 T cell receptor beta chains sequenced from a single sample in a study of Graves' ophthalmopathy and Graves' hyperthyroidism. The sequenced template was RNA, covering the TCR beta CDR3 region. First-round RT-PCR relied on HTBI primers, and a second-round multiplex PCR came next. TCRdb processed the multiplex PCR reads anew with MiXCR; each CDR3 protein has one entry. The sample has around 1.1 million distinct CDR3 sequences; 35% to 45% are singletons. Material: peripheral blood or thyroid tissue (not recorded which). These receptors originate from an adult man with Graves' hyperthyroidism.

This clonotype was recorded many times. The rearrangement links TRBV29-1 to TRBJ2-2; 14 bases map to TRBD2. This CDR3 has 16 residues. V dropped 6 bases and J dropped 5; count of bases not matched to a gene: 8. Germline loops: CDR1 SQVTM, CDR2 ANQGSEA. The CDR3 coding sequence is TGCAGCGTCTTGGGACTAGCGGGAGATTCGACCGGGGAGCTGTTTTTT. Protein sequence: CSVLGLAGDSTGELFF.

This clonotype appeared once. A much larger clone differs by one base, so this may be a read error. The V call is TRBV11-2, the J call TRBJ2-7, with D perhaps TRBD1 (8 bases). The DNA end favors TRBJ2-1, so the J call may be wrong. Germline V gives CDR1 SGHAT, CDR2 FQNNGV. The CDR3 is 14 residues long. The DNA of the CDR3 is TGCGCCAGCAGCTTGGGGGGGACAGGCTACGAGCAGTTCTTC. Encoded protein: CASSLGGTGYEQFF.

This chain joins TRBV28 and TRBJ2-7; weak D call: TRBD1 (6 bases). Germline CDR1 and CDR2: MDHEN and SYDVKM. Trimming took off 6 bases at V and 2 bases at J, with 14 bases between the two ends. This CDR3 contains 14 residues. CDR3 in DNA: TGTGCCAGCAGGCCACGACAGGAGACCTACGAGCAGTACTTC. It specifies CASRPRQETYEQYF.

V usage is TRBV6-2 or TRBV6-3 and J usage is TRBJ2-7; 8 bases are a match to TRBD1. CDR1 is MNHEY and CDR2 is SVGEGT in the germline V gene. V gave up 7 bases and J gave up 6 bases; unmatched junction bases: 11. The CDR3 runs 14 residues. The CDR3: CASTTTGDWCEQYF. CDR3 bases: TGTGCCAGCACCACGACAGGGGACTGGTGCGAGCAGTACTTC.

This clonotype was recorded a few times. The chain is built from TRBV5-1 and TRBJ1-6, with TRBD1 identical over 11 bases. Germline loops: CDR1 SGHRS, CDR2 YFSETQ. Losses at the gene ends were 2 bases for V and 9 bases for J; bases not matched to a gene: 10. The CDR3 totals 17 residues. CDR3 in DNA: TGCGCCAGCAGCTTACAAAGGACAGGGGGCGATCGTTCACCCCTCCACTTT. Protein: CASSLQRTGGDRSPLHF.

A remark on this clonotype: This may arise from a read error, as a much more abundant clone is one base away. CDR3 DNA: TGTGCCAGCAGCCTCCGGGCCAGGGACTCTGGGGCCAACGTCCTGACTTTC. It encodes CASSLRARDSGANVLTF. V is TRBV12-3 or TRBV12-4 and J is TRBJ2-6; tentatively, D is TRBD1 (5 bases). This CDR3 is 17 amino acids long. V was shortened by 6 bases and J by 0 bases, with 15 bases between the two germline ends.

CDR3 region: CSARDLFWAENTEAFF. CDR3 DNA sequence: TGCAGTGCTAGAGACTTATTCTGGGCAGAAAACACTGAAGCTTTCTTT. The chain uses TRBV20-1 and TRBJ1-1; D unclear. V shed 0 bases and J shed 2 bases, with 16 bases lying between them. The CDR3 covers 16 residues. Germline V lookup: CDR1 DFQATT, CDR2 SNEGSKA (reference sequence).

The table lists this clonotype with a few counts. This sequence joins TRBV18 and TRBJ1-5; D call uncertain. V lost 2 bases and J lost 6, with 8 bases in between. The germline gives CDR1 KGHSH, CDR2 LQKENI. This CDR3 contains 13 residues. The CDR3 sequence: CASSPVDAQPQHF. The CDR3 region has the DNA TGTGCCAGCTCACCAGTGGATGCTCAGCCCCAGCATTTT. Based on the CDR3 plus reference TRBV18 and TRBJ1-5, the full variable domain is NAGVMQNPRHLVRRRGQEARLRCSPMKGHSHVYWYRQLPEEGLKFMVYLQKENIIDESGMPKERFSAEFPKEGPSILRIQQVVRGDSAAYFCASSPVDAQPQHFGDGTRLSIL.

The chain uses TRBV10-3 and TRBJ1-2, with D possibly being TRBD1 (5 bases). Looked up from germline, CDR1 is ENHRY and CDR2 is SYGVKD. The CDR3 runs to 18 residues. Trimming shortened V by 7 bases and J by 3 bases, and 27 bases separated the two germline ends. The CDR3: CAITEDTTYTEADYGYTF. CDR3 sequence (DNA): TGTGCCATCACCGAGGACACTACCTACACTGAAGCGGACTATGGCTACACCTTC.

The rearrangement uses TRBV7-3 and TRBJ1-5, with D maybe TRBD1 (5 bases). The length of the CDR3 is 17 residues. Trimming left V 6 bases short and J 0 bases short, with 18 bases between. Germline V gives CDR1 SGHTA, CDR2 FQGTGA. In DNA, the CDR3 is TGTGCCAGCAGTTCCCAACTCAATGGGGGTAGCAATCAGCCCCAGCATTTT. This translates into CASSSQLNGGSNQPQHF.

The table lists this clonotype with many counts. The rearrangement joins TRBV15 to TRBJ1-2; no firm D call. The CDR3 is 14 residues long. Germline CDR1 is LNHNV and CDR2 is YYDKDF (reference sequence). V lost 0 bases, J lost 1 base, and 6 bases lay in between. The CDR3, as DNA: TGTGCCACCAGCAGAGATGACCGTAACTATGGCTACACCTTC. Protein: CATSRDDRNYGYTF. Drawing the rest from reference TRBV15 and TRBJ1-2, the complete variable domain is DAMVIQNPRYQVTQFGKPVTLSCSQTLNHNVMYWYQQKSSQAPKLLFHYYDKDFNNEADTPDNFQSRRPNTSFCFLDIRSPGLGDTAMYLCATSRDDRNYGYTFGSGTRLTVV.

As regards this clonotype: The germline gene is not matched at one end of the junction; a read error may be the cause. V is TRBV6-2 or TRBV6-3 and J is TRBJ2-5; D gene uncertain. This CDR3 is built from 13 residues. Germline V gene sequence: CDR1 MNHEY, CDR2 SVGEGT. CDR3 bases: TGTGCCAGCAGTTGGAGCTGGGAAGAGGCCCAGTACTTC. Residues: CASSWSWEEAQYF.

As to this clonotype: This may stem from a read error, because a much larger clone lies one nucleotide away. The CDR3 DNA reads TGCAGTGCTGAACTAGCGGGGAACACCGGGGAGCTGTTTTTT. Amino acids: CSAELAGNTGELFF. The chain carries TRBV20-1 and TRBJ2-2, with TRBD2 matching over 9 bases. The J segment lost 1 base and the V segment lost 5 bases, leaving 2 bases of the junction unmatched. The CDR3 consists of 14 residues. Looked up from germline, CDR1 is DFQATT and CDR2 is SNEGSKA (reference sequence).

This chain connects TRBV10-2 to TRBJ1-2, with 7 positions matching TRBD1. There are 17 residues in the CDR3. V lost 2 bases, J lost 2 bases, and 11 bases stayed unmatched. CDR1 and CDR2 from the germline V gene are WSHSY and SAAADI. CDR3 amino acids: CASSEPDRRISNYGYTF. CDR3 in DNA: TGCGCCAGCAGTGAGCCGGACAGGCGAATCTCGAACTATGGCTACACCTTC.

This clonotype has a count of ten or more. The chain combines TRBV20-1 with TRBJ2-7, with TRBD2 identical over 11 bases. V dropped 6 bases and J dropped 3; count of bases not matched to a gene: 7. The germline V gene encodes CDR1 DFQATT and CDR2 SNEGSKA (reference sequence). This CDR3 spans 14 amino acids. CDR3 residues: CSAHSTSGDYEQYF. The DNA for the CDR3 is TGCAGTGCCCACTCGACTAGCGGGGACTACGAGCAGTACTTC.